This T cell receptor beta chain was profiled in a study of PD-1 blockade in classical Hodgkin lymphoma. Broader study findings: The baseline diversity of complete responders showed similarity to that of newly diagnosed patients. Baseline TCR diversity was reportedly lower in newly diagnosed patients than healthy donors.

This table comes from immunoSEQ multiplex PCR, and its TCRdb copy is limited to in-frame clones, with some not included. The sample contains 75,000 to 95,000 clones, around 80% of which appear only once. The germline V gene has CDR1 MNHNY and CDR2 SVGAGI (reference sequence). The length of the CDR3 is 13 residues. Trimming took 6 bases from V and 2 from J, leaving 10 bases between them. As to time point: cycle 4 day 1 (C4D1), after 6 weeks of nivolumab. The patients all showed relapse after autologous stem cell transplantation, while their brentuximab vedotin exposure varied. On this clone: Its target is unknown.

Sequenced material: peripheral blood mononuclear cells (PBMCs), taken before the fourth cycle of nivolumab. This chain joins TRBV6-6 and TRBJ2-5; D is uncertain. The source is a human donor with classical Hodgkin lymphoma. CDR3 in amino acids: CASRTNYQETQYF. The CDR3 bases are TGTGCCAGCAGAACAAACTATCAAGAGACCCAGTACTTC.